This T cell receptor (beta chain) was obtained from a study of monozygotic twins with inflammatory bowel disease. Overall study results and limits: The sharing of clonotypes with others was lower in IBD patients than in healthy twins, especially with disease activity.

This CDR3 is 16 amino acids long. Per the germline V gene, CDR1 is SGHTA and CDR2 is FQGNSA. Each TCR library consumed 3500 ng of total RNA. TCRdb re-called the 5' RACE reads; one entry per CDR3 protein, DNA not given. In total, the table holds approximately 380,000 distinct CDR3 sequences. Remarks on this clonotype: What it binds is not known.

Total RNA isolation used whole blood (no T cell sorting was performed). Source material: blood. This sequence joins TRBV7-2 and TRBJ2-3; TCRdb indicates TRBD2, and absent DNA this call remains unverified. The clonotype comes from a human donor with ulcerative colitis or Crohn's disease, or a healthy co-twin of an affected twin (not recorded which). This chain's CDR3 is CASSLGGWRGPDTQYF.